This TCR beta chain derives from a study of T cell responses to AZD1222 COVID-19 vaccine. The CDR3 spans 14 residues. Between the trimmed V and J ends, which lost 8 bases and 0 bases, there was a span of 11 bases. Germline V gives CDR1 MNHEY, CDR2 SVGAGI. The repertoire was sequenced with immunoSEQ multiplex PCR; TCRdb's copy has only in-frame clones and lacks some. Of about 150,000 clones in the sample, roughly nine tenths were seen once. The V call is TRBV6-5, the J call TRBJ1-3; no reliable D call. The sequence came from an adult in good health. The sample was peripheral blood, taken on day 0 of AZD1222 vaccination. This CDR3 reads CASCWLLSGNTIYF. The CDR3 nucleotides read TGTGCCAGCTGTTGGCTGCTCTCTGGAAACACCATATATTTT.